Sequencing of this TCR beta chain was carried out in a study of metastatic and nonmetastatic thyroid tumors. Study background: From malignant and benign thyroid patients, repertoires in blood and in tumor or nodule tissue were compared.

As originally analysed: Clinicopathological groups of papillary thyroid cancer showed CDR3 differences that were used to build a distant-metastasis classifier. TCRdb ran MiXCR on the PCR reads. The V and J calls and clone size come from TCRdb's table, not from the authors' own analysis. This table holds roughly 29,000 clones, 20% to 30% found once. About this clone: The antigen remains unidentified.

Patients underwent thyroid surgery, and none had received any treatment before it. Regarding the study as a whole: Significantly higher TCR beta diversity was reportedly seen in malignant thyroid tumors than benign nodules, in blood and tumor.

This receptor was identified in a female donor with papillary thyroid cancer or a benign thyroid nodule (not recorded which). Some clones in this sample may be carry-over from other donors' samples. What was sequenced was blood.

The CDR3: CASSFILGQGYVRNTEAFF. The CDR3, as DNA: TGTGCCAGCAGCTTTATCCTCGGGCAGGGGTATGTTCGGAACACTGAAGCTTTCTTT. The chain links TRBV11-1 to TRBJ1-1, with D perhaps TRBD1 (6 bases). The CDR3 has 19 residues. Germline CDR1 is SGHAT and CDR2 is FQDESV (reference sequence). Trimming took 3 bases from V and 1 from J, leaving 24 bases between them.